Each of the 9 T cell receptor beta chains below was sequenced from the same sample in a study of OX40 agonist ivuxolimab in advanced cancers. Profiled with immunoSEQ multiplex PCR; TCRdb holds only in-frame clones, not every one. The sample includes fewer than 45,000 clones, around two thirds of them seen just once. Sequenced here: CD4+ or CD8+ T cells sorted from blood, sampled in a trial of the OX40 agonist ivuxolimab. These TCRs come from an adult with an advanced solid tumor such as melanoma, head and neck, liver or kidney cancer.

The chain is built from TRBV4-1 and TRBJ1-2; no clear D gene. The germline V gene encodes CDR1 MGHRA and CDR2 YSYEKL. The CDR3 has 14 residues. V lost 0 bases and J lost 8, with 13 bases in between. The CDR3 spells CASSQDWGVDGYTF. The CDR3 coding sequence is TGCGCCAGCAGCCAAGATTGGGGAGTGGACGGCTACACCTTC.

The V call is TRBV10-2, the J call TRBJ1-2; 7 bases align to TRBD1. Germline V gene lookup returns CDR1 WSHSY and CDR2 SAAADI. J lost 6 bases, V lost 6 bases, and 10 bases had no gene match. The CDR3 has 14 amino acids. CDR3 loop: CASSPLGQTDGYTF. The CDR3 coding sequence is TGCGCCAGCAGCCCCTTGGGACAGACGGATGGCTACACCTTC.

This chain joins TRBV2 and TRBJ1-4, with a weak D call TRBD1 (5 bases). The CDR3 totals 17 residues. Trimming left V 2 bases short and J 5 bases short, with 18 bases between. Per germline, CDR1 SNHLY and CDR2 FYNNEI. CDR3 sequence: CASSEWGDSASNEKLFF. For the CDR3, the DNA is TGTGCCAGCAGTGAATGGGGGGACTCGGCCTCGAATGAAAAACTGTTTTTT.

The genes are TRBV2 and TRBJ2-1, with TRBD2 matching 9 bases. V was clipped by 4 bases and J by 3 bases; unmatched bases: 4. Germline V lookup: CDR1 SNHLY, CDR2 FYNNEI. The length of the CDR3 is 15 residues. The CDR3 bases are TGTGCCAGCAGTGTACAGCGGGGGGTCTACAATGAGCAGTTCTTC. Amino acid sequence: CASSVQRGVYNEQFF.

The chain couples TRBV6-1 to TRBJ1-3; D unresolved. Germline loops: CDR1 MNHNS, CDR2 SASEGT. V lost 0 bases and J lost 10, with 10 bases in between. CDR3 size: 13 residues. The CDR3 sequence: CASSEAQAITIYF. The CDR3 DNA reads as TGTGCCAGCAGTGAAGCGCAGGCAATTACCATATATTTT.

This rearrangement joins TRBV7-2 to TRBJ1-1, with D hard to call. Per the germline V gene, CDR1 is SGHTA and CDR2 is FQGNSA. The CDR3 extends over 13 amino acids. Trimming cost V 2 bases and J 1 base, with 5 bases left between them. The CDR3 sequence is CASSLSGNTEAFF. DNA for the CDR3: TGTGCCAGCAGCTTATCGGGGAACACTGAAGCTTTCTTT.

CDR3 sequence: CASTQGENYGYTF. DNA of the CDR3: TGTGCCAGCACCCAAGGGGAGAACTATGGCTACACCTTC. The rearrangement links TRBV6-5 to TRBJ1-2, with D maybe TRBD1 (5 bases). The V end was cut by 7 bases, the J end by 2 bases, with 11 bases between. The germline V gene encodes CDR1 MNHEY and CDR2 SVGAGI. The CDR3 totals 13 residues.

This clone was seen once. The chain links TRBV27 to TRBJ2-3; D possibly matches TRBD1 or TRBD2 (7 bases each). The CDR3 is 18 residues long. Trimming took 2 bases from V and 2 from J, leaving 20 bases between them. CDR1 and CDR2 from the germline V gene are MNHEY and SMNVEV (reference sequence). The CDR3 sequence: CASSLLVGGGQPTDTQYF. DNA for the CDR3: TGTGCCAGCAGTTTACTGGTGGGGGGGGGACAGCCCACAGATACGCAGTATTTT.

The gene calls are TRBV6-6 and TRBJ2-1, with D hard to call. The CDR3 is 12 amino acids. The germline gives CDR1 MNHNY, CDR2 SVGAGI (reference sequence). V lost 6 bases, J lost 7 bases, and 10 bases lay in between. The CDR3 region is CASRVQANEQFF. The CDR3 DNA reads TGTGCCAGCAGAGTCCAGGCAAATGAGCAGTTCTTC.